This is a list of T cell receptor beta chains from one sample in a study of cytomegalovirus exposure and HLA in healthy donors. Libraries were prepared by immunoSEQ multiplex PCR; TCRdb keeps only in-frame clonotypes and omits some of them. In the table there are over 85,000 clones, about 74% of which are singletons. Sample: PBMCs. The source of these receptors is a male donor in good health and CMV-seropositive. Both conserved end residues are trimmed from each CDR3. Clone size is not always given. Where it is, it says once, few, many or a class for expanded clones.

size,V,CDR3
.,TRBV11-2,ASSPQGQLEAEQY
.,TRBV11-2,ASSLDLSPLGYT
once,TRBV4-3,ASTHMTKGQETQY
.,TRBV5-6,ASSRAIVAGGRETQY
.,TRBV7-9,ASSQSGTWGEQY
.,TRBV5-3,ARSLGDSPNTGELF
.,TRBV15,ATAMTRSETQY
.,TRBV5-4,ASSLGGGVSYNEQF
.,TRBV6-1,ASNRASGTDTQY
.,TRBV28,ASSLVRTGNNYEQY
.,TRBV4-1,ASSPYGLADSTDTQY
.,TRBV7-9,ASSLSEALYEQY
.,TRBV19,ASRGTGGNSPLH
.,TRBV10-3,AISEFGTGRPINSPLH
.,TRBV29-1,SAEGYGRETQY
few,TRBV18,ASSPTGSQETQY
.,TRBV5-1,ASRRQDGETQY
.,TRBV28,ASSYTGGYGYT
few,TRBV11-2,ASSLATQGMNTEAF
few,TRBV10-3,AISVLAGTNYGYT
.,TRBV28,ASSSLAGVDYEQY
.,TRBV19,ASRDRGRGEETQY
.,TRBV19,ASRDRDIMEGYT
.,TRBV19,ASSLLPRLAGPSSYNEQF
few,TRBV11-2,ASSNFPASGLLTDTQY
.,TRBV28,ASSSTPSRAF
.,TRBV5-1,ASSLHTGVRETQY
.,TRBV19,ASSTDRWGNEQF
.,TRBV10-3,AISETRTQY
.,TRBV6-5,ASSYSLPSSYNEQF
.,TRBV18,ASSPPILAGDFKTQY
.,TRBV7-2,ASSLVQDIYNEQF
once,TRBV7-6,ASSLNRVNTGELF
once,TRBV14,ASSPRRSYEQY
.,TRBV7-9,ASSGWTSGMGKLTDTQY
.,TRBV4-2,ASSQNLAGGPYEQY
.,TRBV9,ASNITGANVLT